The clone carrying this T cell receptor (beta chain) was observed once. Authors' analysis steps: Amplification of reference gene primers provided the estimated nucleated cell counts. TCRdb's copy holds only in-frame clones and misses some; the assay was immunoSEQ multiplex PCR. The DNA was the basis for D and trimming; V, J and clone size are from that table. The sample has around 72,000 clones, nearly 90% seen once. The data originate from a study of blood T cell repertoires in COVID-19. About the research overall: Some COVID-19 samples were acute and others convalescent; all came from the United States, Italy and Spain.

The clonotype comes from a man aged 50-59 years with acute or convalescent COVID-19. Sequenced input: peripheral blood.

The chain's CDR3 is CASGLVPNRGNTIYF. The CDR3, as DNA: TGTGCTAGTGGTTTGGTACCCAACAGGGGAAACACCATATATTTT. The V and J genes are TRBV12-5 and TRBJ1-3; D possibly corresponds to TRBD1 (5 bases). V lost 0 bases and J 4 bases, leaving 10 bases between the germline ends. Germline CDR1 is LGHNT and CDR2 is FRNRAP. The CDR3 is made up of 15 amino acids.